The clone carrying this T cell receptor (beta chain) was found many times. The sample originates from a study of human T cells and chemical hapten exposure. Using its own MiXCR run on the RACE reads, TCRdb lists one record per CDR3 protein. The sample comprises roughly 100,000 distinct CDR3 sequences, roughly an eighth of which are singletons, and roughly 1.5% rests with the top ten. Germline V CDR1 and CDR2: SGHDN, FVKESK. The CDR3 is 11 amino acids. V shed 1 base and J shed 9 bases, with 7 bases lying between them. The time point here: pre-sensitization, week 0. This sample's treatment: therapeutic diphenylcyclopropenone sensitization with weekly scalp DPC.

This material consisted of whole blood, taken in connection with sensitization to the hapten diphenylcyclopropenone (DPC). The sequence came from a woman aged 50 to 60 with alopecia areata. Some clones in this sample may be carry-over from other donors' samples. This chain connects TRBV14 to TRBJ2-7, with D unclear. The CDR3 is CASSQATGQYF. The CDR3 coding sequence is TGTGCCAGCAGCCAAGCCACTGGGCAGTACTTC. Using reference TRBV14 and TRBJ2-7 for the parts outside the CDR3, the full variable domain is EAGVTQFPSHSVIEKGQTVTLRCDPISGHDNLYWYRRVMGKEIKFLLHFVKESKQDESGMPNNRFLAERTGGTYSTLKVQPAELEDSGVYFCASSQATGQYFGPGTRLTVT.